This is a list of T cell receptor beta chains from one sample in a study of blood T cells in healthy people across ages. In TCRdb, the 5' RACE reads were re-called with MiXCR into one record per CDR3 protein. This table has 1.5 million to 2 million distinct CDR3 sequences, roughly 52% appearing once. The sample was blood. Source of these receptors: a woman aged 40 to 49 in good health. Each CDR3 is given with its conserved first and last residue. Fields, in order: J gene, D gene, clone size, V gene, CDR3 DNA, CDR3 protein. The D gene is left open where the match is weak. Part of the rows lack a size; the others show once, few, many or a class for expanded clones.

TRBJ2-3,.,few,TRBV12-3/TRBV12-4,TGTGCCAGCACCGGAATCCAGGGCACAGATACGCAGTATTTT,CASTGIQGTDTQYF
TRBJ2-5,TRBD1,.,TRBV4-1,TGCGCCAGCAGCCAAGGGACAGGGCCTTTCGGGGAGACCCAGTACTTC,CASSQGTGPFGETQYF
TRBJ2-1,TRBD2,.,TRBV29-1,TGCAGCGGTAAGGGACTAGCGGGGGGTCCCTCCTACAATGAGCAGTTCTTC,CSGKGLAGGPSYNEQFF
TRBJ2-5,.,.,TRBV9,TGTGCCAGCAGCGTCGACACAGGGAAAGAGACCCAGTACTTC,CASSVDTGKETQYF
TRBJ1-5,.,few,TRBV12-3/TRBV12-4,TGTGCCAGCAGCTGGTTTCGGACAGGCAATCAGCCCCAGCATTTT,CASSWFRTGNQPQHF
TRBJ1-5,.,.,TRBV7-2,TGTGCCAGCAGCTTCTTGAGGTCTGGCAGGGGCGACAGTCAGCCCCAGCATTTT,CASSFLRSGRGDSQPQHF
TRBJ2-3,.,.,TRBV29-1,TGCAGCGTTGCCCCGGGGAGCACAGATACGCAGTATTTT,CSVAPGSTDTQYF
TRBJ1-1,.,.,TRBV6-5,TGTGCCAGCAGTTTTACGGGGGTCATGAACACTGAAGCTTTCTTT,CASSFTGVMNTEAFF
TRBJ1-3,.,.,TRBV28,TGTGCCAGTAAAACCGGACACGGTATCTCTGGAAACACCATATATTTT,CASKTGHGISGNTIYF
TRBJ2-5,.,few,TRBV20-1,TGCAGTGCTAAAGGGGCCGGGGAGACCCAGTACTTC,CSAKGAGETQYF
TRBJ2-6,.,.,TRBV20-1,TGCAGTGCTAGAAAGAGACCTGGGGCCAACGTCCTGACTTTC,CSARKRPGANVLTF
TRBJ2-3,.,.,TRBV9,TGTGCCAGCAGCGAACAAGATACGCAGTATTTT,CASSEQDTQYF
TRBJ1-1,.,.,TRBV6-6,TGTGCCAGCAGGCCCCCGACCCCGCCTCAGGACACTGAAGCTTTCTTT,CASRPPTPPQDTEAFF
TRBJ1-2,.,few,TRBV20-1,TGCAGTGCTAGAGACTTCAGGGGAACGCATGGCTACACCTTC,CSARDFRGTHGYTF
TRBJ1-5,.,.,TRBV5-1,TGCGCCAGCAGCAGAACAGGGTTGGACAATCAGCCCCAGCATTTT,CASSRTGLDNQPQHF
TRBJ1-1,.,.,TRBV15,TGTGCCACCAGCAGAGGGGTTGGAGGGGATGAAGCTTTCTTT,CATSRGVGGDEAFF
TRBJ1-1,.,many,TRBV12-3/TRBV12-4,TGTGCCAGTGGGGGTCGTTCCACTGAAGCTTTCTTT,CASGGRSTEAFF
TRBJ2-3,.,.,TRBV4-3,TGCGCCAGCAGCCAAGAAAACACACTGACAGATACGCAGTATTTT,CASSQENTLTDTQYF
TRBJ2-3,TRBD1,.,TRBV9,TGTGCCAGCAGCGCCATCACAGGGGAATTCACAGATACGCAGTATTTT,CASSAITGEFTDTQYF
TRBJ2-2,.,few,TRBV7-9,TGTGCCAGCAGTCCTTTGCGCGTCGGGGAGCTGTTTTTT,CASSPLRVGELFF
TRBJ2-7,.,many,TRBV27,TGTGCCAGCAGTTTAAGCAGGGATTACGAGCAGTACTTC,CASSLSRDYEQYF
TRBJ2-1,.,few,TRBV29-1,TGCAGCGTTGAAGATAATGGAAACAATGAGCAGTTCTTC,CSVEDNGNNEQFF
TRBJ1-1,.,.,TRBV15,TGTGCCACCAGCAGGGACGCCCGGATAGGGGATAAGATGAACACTGAAGCTTTCTTT,CATSRDARIGDKMNTEAFF
TRBJ2-1,TRBD2,.,TRBV12-3/TRBV12-4,TGTGCCTCATCAGGACTAGCGGAGGGTGAGCAGTTCTTC,CASSGLAEGEQFF
TRBJ1-2,.,few,TRBV11-2,TGTGCCAGCAGCTTAAGACCAGGGAGCCCTAACTATGGCTACACCTTC,CASSLRPGSPNYGYTF
TRBJ2-7,.,many,TRBV25-1,TGTGCCAGCAGTGTTGCAGGGTACGAGCAGTACTTC,CASSVAGYEQYF
TRBJ2-7,TRBD1,.,TRBV6-1,TGTGCCAGCAGTCGGAAACAAACAGGGGCCGACTACGAGCAGTACTTC,CASSRKQTGADYEQYF
TRBJ2-5,.,.,TRBV11-3,TGTGCCAGCAGCGTAGGGGAATACCAAGAGACCCAGTACTTC,CASSVGEYQETQYF
TRBJ1-5,.,.,TRBV12-3/TRBV12-4,TGTGCCAGCAGTTGGAGCAATCAGCCCCAGCATTTT,CASSWSNQPQHF
TRBJ2-7,.,.,TRBV29-1,TGCAGCGTTGAAATAGGGCCTAATAGGCAGTACTTC,CSVEIGPNRQYF
TRBJ2-6,.,.,TRBV6-2/TRBV6-3,TGTGCCAGCAGAAAAACCCATGACTCTGGGGCCAACGTCCTGACTTTC,CASRKTHDSGANVLTF
TRBJ1-2,.,.,TRBV12-3/TRBV12-4,TGTGCCAGCAGTCAGACAAGGAGAGCTAACTATGGCTACACCTTC,CASSQTRRANYGYTF
TRBJ2-1,.,.,TRBV4-2,TGTGCCAGCAACCAAGACCTAGGCTTGGGGGCCAACAATGAGCAGTTCTTC,CASNQDLGLGANNEQFF
TRBJ2-3,.,few,TRBV20-1,TGCAGTGCTAGAGGGGAGGGGGCCTTAAGGATGAGCACAGATACGCAGTATTTT,CSARGEGALRMSTDTQYF
TRBJ1-4,.,.,TRBV5-1,TGCGCCAGCAGCTTGGCCCCGACTAATGAAAAACTGTTTTTT,CASSLAPTNEKLFF
TRBJ1-6,.,.,TRBV6-5,TGTGCCAGCAGTTACTTAGGGGGGGGTTCACCCCTCCACTTT,CASSYLGGGSPLHF
TRBJ2-1,TRBD1,few,TRBV29-1,TGCAGCTCCATAGACAGGGGATCCTACAATGAGCAGTTCTTC,CSSIDRGSYNEQFF
TRBJ2-1,TRBD1,.,TRBV6-5,TGTGCCAGCAGTTACCGACCGACAGGGCCCAATGAGCAGTTCTTC,CASSYRPTGPNEQFF
TRBJ1-6,.,once,TRBV6-2/TRBV6-3,TGTGCCAGCAGATCCGGGCCTTATAATTCACCCCTCCACTTT,CASRSGPYNSPLHF
TRBJ1-5,TRBD1,.,TRBV6-2/TRBV6-3,TGTGCCAGCAGTTGGGACAGATCGCAGCCCCAGCATTTT,CASSWDRSQPQHF
TRBJ1-6,.,.,TRBV12-3/TRBV12-4,TGTGCCAGCAGAGACAGGACTAATTCACCCCTCCACTTT,CASRDRTNSPLHF
TRBJ2-5,TRBD1,.,TRBV11-2,TGTGCCAGCAGCTCACCGGGACAGGGAACCCAGTACTTC,CASSSPGQGTQYF